The present T cell receptor beta chain was sequenced within a study of response to subunit inactivated influenza vaccine. V shed 6 bases and J shed 4 bases, with 12 bases lying between them. The CDR3 consists of 13 residues. In the case of this clonotype: Its specificity is not known.

TCRdb independently ran MiXCR on the RT-PCR reads; one entry per CDR3 protein. The sample holds approximately 480,000 distinct CDR3 sequences, 11% seen once. Study findings and constraints: The authors offered the suggestion that each seasonal influenza vaccination recruits few new T cells.

The receptor's source is a man aged 45-60 years who received an inactivated influenza vaccine. Sequences were derived from PBMCs from blood, sampled roughly 6 weeks after vaccination. The chain combines TRBV12-3 or TRBV12-4 with TRBJ1-1; D uncertain. CDR3 loop: CASSLTTGTEAFF. CDR3 in DNA: TGTGCCAGCAGCCTCACCACGGGCACTGAAGCTTTCTTT.